This T cell receptor (beta chain) was observed in a study of T cells expressing NK-cell markers. The overall study: The study drew TCR beta repertoires from sorted CD3+CD56+NKG2C+, CD3+CD56+NKG2C- and CD3+CD56-NKG2C+ T cells. The authors sequenced eight donors, of whom seven were HCMV-seropositive and one was seronegative. Regarding the study as a whole: Dominance of the CD3+CD56-NKG2C+ fraction by these clonotypes also held in several donors. Whether the expanded NKG2C+ T cell clones recognized HCMV remained unclear.

This CDR3 spans 14 amino acids. CDR1 is MNHEY and CDR2 is SVGEGT in the germline V gene. About this clonotype: Its target is not known.

Using the 5' RACE reads, TCRdb records one entry per CDR3 protein without DNA. Its clone listing holds about 460,000 distinct CDR3 sequences. This sequence joins TRBV6-2 or TRBV6-3 and TRBJ2-5; with no DNA, the TCRdb D assignment of TRBD2 cannot be verified. Sequencing was done on a sample of blood T cells: a sorted CD56 or NKG2C T cell subset, CD4+ or CD8+ T cells, or bulk PBMC T cells (not recorded which). The receptor comes from a woman aged 45-65 years in good health. CDR3 region: CASSSGLLMETQYF.